This T cell receptor beta chain was sequenced in a study of cytomegalovirus exposure and HLA in healthy donors. Study outcomes and limitations: Reported results showed that the classifier diagnosed cytomegalovirus status with high specificity and sensitivity. In all likelihood, a cluster of highly shared sequence variants was a sequencing artifact. Listed as cytomegalovirus-associated were 150 to 200 TCR beta chains. Some V segments, TRBV6-2 and TRBV6-3 among them, were indistinguishable and were therefore excluded.

This PCR relied on a set of 60 Vbeta primers and 13 Jbeta primers. Assay: immunoSEQ multiplex PCR; the TCRdb copy retains only in-frame clones and omits some. The sample gives under 150,000 clones, about three quarters of which show up once; just under 6.5% is in the top ten. In the case of this clone: The antigen remains undetermined.

V was trimmed by 4 bases and J by 2 bases, leaving 6 bases between them. Germline V gene sequence: CDR1 DFQATT, CDR2 SNEGSKA (reference sequence). The CDR3 runs 11 residues. The source of this sequence is a middle-aged woman in good health and CMV-seronegative. Sequenced input: PBMCs. The chain is built from TRBV20-1 and TRBJ2-7; possibly TRBD1 for D (6 bases). The CDR3 bases are TGCAGTGCTAACAGGGCCTACGAGCAGTACTTC. The encoded protein is CSANRAYEQYF.